This T cell receptor beta chain derives from a study of blood T cell repertoires in COVID-19. Participant age was about 18 to 89 years, and participants resided in fewer than 30 US areas. The repertoire was sequenced with immunoSEQ multiplex PCR; TCRdb's copy has only in-frame clones and lacks some. This table holds a few hundred thousand clones, almost 90% found once. The V end lost 2 bases, the J end lost 2 bases, and 7 bases lay between the germline ends. Per germline, CDR1 MNHEY and CDR2 SVGAGI. This CDR3 comprises 13 residues. The receptor was isolated from a woman younger than 45 who had been exposed to COVID-19. The chain employs TRBV6-5 and TRBJ2-7; D is possibly TRBD2 (5 bases). The sequenced sample was PBMCs or T cells enriched from blood (not recorded which). The CDR3 loop is CASSYSGTYEQYF. The CDR3, as DNA: TGTGCCAGCAGTTACAGCGGTACCTACGAGCAGTACTTC.